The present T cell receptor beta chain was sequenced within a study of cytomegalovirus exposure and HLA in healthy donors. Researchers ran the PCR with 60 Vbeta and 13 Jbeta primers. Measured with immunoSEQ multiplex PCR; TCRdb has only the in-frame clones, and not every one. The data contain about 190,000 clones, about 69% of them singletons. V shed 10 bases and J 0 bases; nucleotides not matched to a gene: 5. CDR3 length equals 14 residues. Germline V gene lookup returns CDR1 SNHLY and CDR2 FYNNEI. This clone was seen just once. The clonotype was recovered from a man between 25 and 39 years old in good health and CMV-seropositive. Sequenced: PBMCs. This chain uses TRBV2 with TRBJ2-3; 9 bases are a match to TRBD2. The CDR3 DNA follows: TGTGCCACCTTAGCGGGAGCTAGCACAGATACGCAGTATTTT. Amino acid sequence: CATLAGASTDTQYF.